The 28 T cell receptor beta chains presented below share a single source sample, sequenced in a study of OX40 agonist ivuxolimab in advanced cancers. Profiled with immunoSEQ multiplex PCR; TCRdb holds only in-frame clones, not every one. The sample lists more than 80,000 clones; around nine tenths were seen once. The sample consisted of CD4+ or CD8+ T cells sorted from blood, taken in a trial of the OX40 agonist ivuxolimab. These receptors were taken from an adult with an advanced solid tumor such as melanoma, head and neck, liver or kidney cancer.

The rearrangement links TRBV18 to TRBJ2-3, with D perhaps given as TRBD1 or TRBD2 (5 bases each). V shed 3 bases and J shed 0 bases, with 10 bases lying between them. Germline V gives CDR1 KGHSH, CDR2 LQKENI. The CDR3 totals 15 residues. The CDR3 nucleotides read TGTGCCAGCTCACCGCCGGGACGGAGCACAGATACGCAGTATTTT. Protein product: CASSPPGRSTDTQYF.

This clone is a singleton in its sample. The gene calls are TRBV27 and TRBJ1-2; D is perhaps TRBD1 (5 bases). The CDR3 totals 14 residues. Germline CDR1 reads MNHEY; CDR2 reads SMNVEV (reference sequence). V dropped 0 bases and J dropped 8 bases, with 13 bases sitting between them. DNA of the CDR3: TGTGCCAGCAGTTTATCCAGGGAGGGGAGCGGCTACACCTTC. It yields the protein CASSLSREGSGYTF.

V gene TRBV29-1 combines with J gene TRBJ2-1, with D perhaps TRBD2 (6 bases). CDR3 size: 16 residues. Germline lookup yields CDR1 SQVTM and CDR2 ANQGSEA. The V end was cut by 7 bases, the J end by 4 bases, with 23 bases between. The CDR3 region is CSAPARRGSLYNEQFF. DNA of the CDR3: TGCAGCGCCCCGGCCAGGCGGGGCAGCCTTTACAATGAGCAGTTCTTC.

The V call is TRBV11-2, the J call TRBJ1-1, with TRBD1 identical over 7 bases. Germline V gene lookup returns CDR1 SGHAT and CDR2 FQNNGV. This CDR3 is 15 amino acids long. V lost 5 bases and J lost 0; bases outside the gene matches: 6. The CDR3 loop reads CASSPRDRLNTEAFF. In nucleotides, the CDR3 is TGTGCCAGCAGCCCACGGGACAGACTGAACACTGAAGCTTTCTTT.

This chain uses TRBV19 with TRBJ2-3; 10 nucleotides agree with TRBD2. The V segment lost 3 bases and the J segment 1 base; nucleotides outside the gene matches: 4. CDR1 is LNHDA and CDR2 is SQIVND in the germline V gene (reference sequence). The CDR3 loop spans 16 amino acids. The CDR3 bases are TGTGCCAGTAGTATCCCCCTAGCGGGAGGCACAGATACGCAGTATTTT. Residues: CASSIPLAGGTDTQYF.

The rearrangement uses TRBV6-1 and TRBJ1-2; 9 nucleotides agree with TRBD1. Germline V lookup: CDR1 MNHNS, CDR2 SASEGT. Trimming cost V 1 base and J 4 bases; bases outside gene matches: 4. The CDR3 loop spans 15 amino acids. Here the CDR3 DNA reads TGTGCCAGCAGTGAAGGTACAGGGGGCACCTATGGCTACACCTTC. As protein: CASSEGTGGTYGYTF.

The V and J genes are TRBV2 and TRBJ2-1; D is ambiguous. CDR3 length: 15 amino acids. Trimming took 6 bases from V and 6 from J, leaving 18 bases between them. Germline-derived CDR1 and CDR2 are SNHLY and FYNNEI. DNA of the CDR3: TGTGCCAGCAGCGTCGGGTCCGGGTTTGTCAATGAGCAGTTCTTC. Translating it yields CASSVGSGFVNEQFF.

The chain carries TRBV7-9 and TRBJ2-3; the D gene is possibly TRBD2 (6 bases). Deletions cut 2 bases from V and 3 bases from J, with 15 bases between. The germline V gene encodes CDR1 SEHNR and CDR2 FQNEAQ (reference sequence). The CDR3 is 16 residues long. The CDR3 DNA reads as TGTGCCAGCAGCTTATTCTGGGGGGTCGGGACAGATACGCAGTATTTT. It codes for CASSLFWGVGTDTQYF.

This chain uses TRBV19 with TRBJ1-1; D might be TRBD1 (5 bases). Germline-derived CDR1 and CDR2 are LNHDA and SQIVND (reference sequence). This CDR3 comprises 14 residues. V lost 7 bases to trimming and J lost 5 bases, with 17 bases between them. The CDR3 is CASINQGRGTEAFF. The DNA for the CDR3 is TGTGCCAGTATCAATCAGGGACGGGGGACTGAAGCTTTCTTT.

The J gene is TRBJ1-5, the V gene TRBV7-8; D ambiguous. Germline V lookup: CDR1 SGHVS, CDR2 FQNEAQ. The CDR3 runs to 15 residues. Trimming cost V 1 base and J 4 bases, with 11 bases left between them. CDR3 sequence: CASSLGSFGNQPQHF. The CDR3 bases are TGTGCCAGCAGCTTAGGCAGCTTCGGAAATCAGCCCCAGCATTTT.

This chain joins TRBV7-2 and TRBJ1-1, with D perhaps TRBD1 (5 bases). This CDR3 is built from 14 residues. Germline CDR1 is SGHTA and CDR2 is FQGNSA. V dropped 5 bases and J dropped 5 bases, with 15 bases sitting between them. CDR3 region: CASSNPGRGTEAFF. DNA of the CDR3: TGTGCCAGCAGCAATCCGGGACGGGGGACTGAAGCTTTCTTT.

The chain has TRBV29-1 and TRBJ1-2, with D unclear. Germline-derived CDR1 and CDR2 are SQVTM and ANQGSEA. Trimming stripped 2 bases from V and 6 bases from J, with 19 bases between. The CDR3 is 15 amino acids. CDR3 DNA sequence: TGCAGCGTTGAAAGTTTCACTCGCGGGATTGATGGCTACACCTTC. Translating gives CSVESFTRGIDGYTF. The whole variable domain, filled in from reference TRBV29-1 and TRBJ1-2, reads SAVISQKPSRDICQRGTSLTIQCQVDSQVTMMFWYRQQPGQSLTLIATANQGSEATYESGFVIDKFPISRPNLTFSTLTVSNMSPEDSSIYLCSVESFTRGIDGYTFGSGTRLTVV.

The chain couples TRBV7-8 to TRBJ1-5; tentatively, D is TRBD1 (5 bases). Germline V gives CDR1 SGHVS, CDR2 FQNEAQ. The V end was cut by 2 bases, the J end by 5 bases, with 10 bases between. The CDR3 covers 14 residues. The CDR3 here is CASSLSGLDQPQHF. DNA for the CDR3: TGTGCCAGCAGCTTATCAGGGCTCGATCAGCCCCAGCATTTT.

The gene calls are TRBV30 and TRBJ2-2; TRBD2 matches 10 bases. V gave up 0 bases and J gave up 5 bases; unmatched junction bases: 6. This CDR3 is built from 16 residues. The germline CDR1 and CDR2 sequences are GTSNPN and SVGIG (reference sequence). For the CDR3, the DNA is TGTGCCTGGAGTGTTCTAGCGGGGGCCATGACCGGGGAGCTGTTTTTT. It encodes CAWSVLAGAMTGELFF.

Here the CDR3 DNA reads TGTGCCAGCAGCTTTCGACCGACTAGGAATGAGCAGTTCTTC. Its translation: CASSFRPTRNEQFF. The chain links TRBV7-8 to TRBJ2-1; D might be TRBD2 (6 bases). Trimming left V 3 bases short and J 7 bases short, with 13 bases between. Germline-derived CDR1 and CDR2 are SGHVS and FQNEAQ. The CDR3 has 14 residues.

The J gene is TRBJ1-4, the V gene TRBV6-5, with TRBD1 identical over 7 bases. The junction had 7 bases not matched to a gene; V was cut back by 6 bases and J by 6 bases. Germline V CDR1 and CDR2: MNHEY, SVGAGI. The CDR3 has 14 amino acids. The CDR3 is CASRRQGQDEKLFF. The CDR3 DNA follows: TGTGCCAGCAGGCGACAGGGTCAAGATGAAAAACTGTTTTTT.

The genes are TRBV18 and TRBJ2-7; tentative D call: TRBD1 (6 bases). Trimming cost V 1 base and J 3 bases, with 10 bases left between them. This CDR3 is built from 14 residues. Germline V gene lookup returns CDR1 KGHSH and CDR2 LQKENI. The DNA for the CDR3 is TGTGCCAGCTCACCACAGGGGGAATACTACGAGCAGTACTTC. Amino acids: CASSPQGEYYEQYF.

The chain has TRBV25-1 and TRBJ2-1; no clear D gene. CDR1 and CDR2 (germline): MGHDK, SYGVNS. The CDR3 consists of 11 residues. V was clipped by 0 bases and J by 6 bases, with 0 bases between them. The CDR3 DNA is TGTGCCAGCAGTGAATACAATGAGCAGTTCTTC. Translated: CASSEYNEQFF. The full variable domain, its missing parts supplied by reference TRBV25-1 and TRBJ2-1, is EADIYQTPRYLVIGTGKKITLECSQTMGHDKMYWYQQDPGMELHLIHYSYGVNSTEKGDLSSESTVSRIRTEHFPLTLESARPSHTSQYLCASSEYNEQFFGPGTRLTVL.

The rearrangement uses TRBV7-3 and TRBJ2-5; the match to TRBD2 covers 7 bases. The V gene's germline CDR1 is SGHTA and CDR2 FQGTGA. This CDR3 spans 14 amino acids. J lost 5 bases, V lost 5 bases, and 8 bases had no gene match. The CDR3 here is CASSSSGIRETQYF. CDR3 DNA sequence: TGTGCCAGCAGCAGCAGCGGGATACGCGAGACCCAGTACTTC.

This clone was picked up one time. The chain has TRBV9 and TRBJ2-3; the D is unclear. Trimming took off 2 bases at V and 6 bases at J, with 13 bases between the two ends. The CDR3 extends over 14 amino acids. The V gene's germline CDR1 is SGDLS and CDR2 YYNGEE. CDR3 nucleotides: TGTGCCAGCAGCGTCGACCCTCGAGCGGATACGCAGTATTTT. Protein product: CASSVDPRADTQYF.

The CDR3 reads CASSYDPTDTQYF. For the CDR3, the DNA is TGTGCCAGCAGTTACGATCCCACAGATACGCAGTATTTT. This chain connects TRBV6-5 to TRBJ2-3; D unresolved. Germline V CDR1 and CDR2: MNHEY, SVGAGI. V shed 2 bases and J shed 2 bases, with 5 bases lying between them. The length of the CDR3 is 13 residues.

The chain links TRBV5-1 to TRBJ2-2, with 10 bases matching TRBD2. Trimming took 4 bases from V and 1 from J; bases not matched to a gene: 7. The CDR3 extends over 17 amino acids. CDR1 is SGHRS, CDR2 YFSETQ, per germline. As DNA, the CDR3 is TGCGCCAGCAGCAGAAGGCTAGCGGGGGAGAACACCGGGGAGCTGTTTTTT. Translating gives CASSRRLAGENTGELFF.

The J gene is TRBJ1-2, the V gene TRBV5-5; weak D call: TRBD1 (6 bases). V shed 1 base and J shed 0 bases, with 10 bases lying between them. This CDR3 is 15 amino acids long. Germline values: CDR1 SGHKS, CDR2 YYEKEE (reference sequence). The CDR3 nucleotides read TGTGCCAGCAGCTTGCTAGGGGGGACTAACTATGGCTACACCTTC. Its protein is CASSLLGGTNYGYTF.

A note on this clone: Other DNA sequences of this sample code for an identical CDR3. This chain uses TRBV7-8 with TRBJ1-1; possible D gene TRBD1, 5 bases. CDR3 length: 12 residues. Trimming removed 8 bases from V and 0 bases from J, with 7 bases in between. Germline lookup yields CDR1 SGHVS and CDR2 FQNEAQ. The CDR3 loop reads CASGQMNTEAFF. Written as DNA, the CDR3 is TGTGCCAGCGGACAAATGAACACTGAAGCTTTCTTT.

In its sample, this clone was seen once. The chain carries TRBV4-1 and TRBJ1-1; D not resolved. Between the trimmed V and J ends, which lost 1 base and 6 bases, there was a span of 18 bases. CDR3 length: 16 residues. CDR1 and CDR2 (germline): MGHRA, YSYEKL. The DNA for the CDR3 is TGCGCCAGCAGCCAAGCGGGAAGACCAAACGCACCTGAAGCTTTCTTT. Residues: CASSQAGRPNAPEAFF.

This clone was picked up one time. The chain couples TRBV9 to TRBJ1-2; D possibly corresponds to TRBD1 (6 bases). CDR1 and CDR2 from the germline V gene are SGDLS and YYNGEE. V was pared by 0 bases and J by 8 bases, with 14 bases between. This CDR3 comprises 14 residues. The CDR3 reads CASSVAGVGRGYTF. The DNA of the CDR3 is TGTGCCAGCAGCGTAGCAGGGGTTGGGCGCGGCTACACCTTC.

This chain joins TRBV15 and TRBJ2-5, with TRBD2 identical over 12 bases. In germline, CDR1 is LNHNV, CDR2 YYDKDF (reference sequence). V shed 5 bases and J 5 bases; nucleotides not matched to a gene: 9. The CDR3 is 16 amino acids. The CDR3, as DNA: TGTGCCACCAGCCCTAGCGGGAGGGCCACGAGTGAGACCCAGTACTTC. Translating gives CATSPSGRATSETQYF.

The V gene is TRBV10-1, the J gene TRBJ1-1; 10 bases are a match to TRBD1. CDR1 and CDR2 (germline): WNHNN, SYGVQD (reference sequence). This CDR3 comprises 14 residues. The V gene end was trimmed by 5 bases and the J gene end by 7 bases; junction bases not matched to a gene: 7. DNA of the CDR3: TGCGCCAGCAGTCGACAGGGGGCCGGGGGTGAAGCTTTCTTT. Encoded protein: CASSRQGAGGEAFF.